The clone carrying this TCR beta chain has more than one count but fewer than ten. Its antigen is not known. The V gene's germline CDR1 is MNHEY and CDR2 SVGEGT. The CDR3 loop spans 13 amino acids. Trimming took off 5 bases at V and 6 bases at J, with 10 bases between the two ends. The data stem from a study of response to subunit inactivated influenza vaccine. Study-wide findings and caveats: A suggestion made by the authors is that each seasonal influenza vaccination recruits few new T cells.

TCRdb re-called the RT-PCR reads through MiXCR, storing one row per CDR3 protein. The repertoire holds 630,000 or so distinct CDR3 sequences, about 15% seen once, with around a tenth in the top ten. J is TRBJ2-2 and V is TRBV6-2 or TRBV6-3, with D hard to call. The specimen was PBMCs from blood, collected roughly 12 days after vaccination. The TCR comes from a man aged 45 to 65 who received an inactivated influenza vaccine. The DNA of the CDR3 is TGTGCCAGCAGTCCGCCCGGGCCCGGGGAGCTGTTTTTT. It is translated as CASSPPGPGELFF.